This TCR beta chain was identified during a study of radiotherapy plus CTLA-4 blockade in lung cancer (dated by TCRdb to 2016 to 2018). Looking at the study overall: Among the enrolled patients, about 19% had an objective response, and roughly 30% reached disease control.

Libraries were constructed by the immunoSEQ multiplex PCR assay. The table comes from immuneACCESS by way of TCRdb, which keeps in-frame sequences with V and J called. Part of the clones is missing from these tables; in studies checked, under half for an unresolved V gene and the rest for unknown reasons. The table for this sample lists about 97,000 clones; roughly 79% of them were counted only once. The top ten constitute 2.5% to 3% of the sample. Note on this clone: This receptor's antigen is unknown. Base qualities were left out, and no much larger clone turns up one base away.

Trimming leaves V shorter by 2 bases and J shorter by 5 bases, with the junction holding 5 bases beyond the gene matches. The CDR3 sequence holds 14 residues, the cysteine and phenylalanine included. The kept DNA is CDR3 alone, 42 bases in frame from the first base. The CDR1 and CDR2 encoded by the germline V gene are SGHTA and FQGNSA. The study tested focal radiation therapy combined with CTLA-4 blockade (ipilimumab) in patients with chemo-refractory metastatic non-small-cell lung cancer. Study-wide findings and limitations: After treatment with radiotherapy and ipilimumab, TCR clones that originated in tumors expanded in peripheral blood. Increased serum interferon-beta after radiation, together with early dynamic changes in blood T cell clones, were reported to be the strongest predictors of response.

The chain joins TRBV7-2 to TRBJ2-5; TRBD2 agrees with 7 junctional bases. The clonotype comes from a human donor with non-small cell lung cancer who had a partial response to radiotherapy plus ipilimumab. Some clones in this sample may be carry-over from other donors' samples. The sample here was peripheral blood, taken from a patient treated with radiotherapy plus ipilimumab. The sequenced DNA: TGTGCCAGCAGCTTACCCGGGGGGATTGAGACCCAGTACTTC. It specifies CASSLPGGIETQYF.